This T cell receptor (beta chain) was sequenced for a study of CD4 T cells in lung cancer (dated by TCRdb to about 2019). Broadly, across the study: The study screened blood T cells of NSCLC patients for responses to candidate mutation-encoded neoepitopes and isolated neoantigen-specific CD4+ T-cell clones and TCRs. Aged 60 to 69 when blood was donated, the resected patients, most of whom were former smokers, had either lung adenocarcinoma or squamous cell carcinoma. TCRB deep sequencing tracked the frequency of neoantigen-specific clonotypes in tumor resections, non-adjacent lung and cultured T-cell products. Before blood donation, treatments including platinum chemotherapy had been received by the patients, and nivolumab or pembrolizumab had been received by some of the patients. General findings and caveats noted by the study authors: Nonspecific IFNgamma producers of unknown purity were included among IFNgamma-sorted cells, so expanded lines were found to range from monoclonal to oligoclonal. Some blood-derived responses might be explained by in vitro priming of naive T cells or cross-reactivity rather than by memory responses to the cancer.

The library was built by means of the immunoSEQ multiplex PCR assay. Qiagen DNeasy or QIAamp micro DNA kits were used to isolate DNA, and the Adaptive Biotechnology human TCRB sequencing kit was used to sequence TCRB. Sequencing of TCRB libraries was performed on an Illumina MiSeq. The paper's data handling went like this. TCRB sequence data were analyzed using the kit provider's software, and tumor enrichment of clonotype templates was assessed with Fisher's exact test. In TCRdb, the immuneACCESS table is reduced to in-frame sequences with V and J assigned. These tables do not hold every clone; where another copy was compared, an unresolved V gene accounts for under half, and the others remain unexplained. V, J and clone size were drawn from that table, and D and trimming were deduced from the DNA. The sample table contains over 200 clones; only one count was recorded for 90% to 95% of them. The ten largest clones capture roughly 96% of the sample.

For about 12 days, PBMCs were stimulated with mutant 27-mer peptides together with IL21, IL7, IL15 and IL2, and afterward were restimulated with peptide-pulsed autologous B cells. Live IFNgamma-secreting T cells were sorted by cytokine capture on a FACS Aria2 after restimulation with peptide-pulsed B cells. At limiting dilution of around 3 or 10 cells per well, the sorted cells were expanded for about 13 to 22 days with irradiated allogeneic PBMCs, phytohemagglutinin and IL2. Peripheral blood samples or leukapheresis products were collected from the patients. Expanded lines were screened for antigen specificity by IFNgamma ELISA against autologous B cells pulsed with mutant peptides. Regarding this clone: This clone's antigen is unknown. No qualities accompany the bases; no much larger clone lies one base away.

Sample: a CD4+ T cell line or clone grown in culture. This TCR was sampled from a woman between 55 and 75 years old with non-small cell lung cancer. Some clones in this sample may be carry-over from other donors' samples.

CDR3 reads: CASSSLQGTYSGNTIYF. Read as DNA, the sequence is TGTGCCAGCAGCTCTCTACAGGGGACCTACTCTGGAAACACCATATATTTT. The V gene is TRBV5-6 and the J gene is TRBJ1-3; TRBD1 agrees with 7 junctional bases. Reading the germline V gene gives CDR1 SGHDT and CDR2 YYEEEE. Inclusive of the bounding cysteine and phenylalanine, the CDR3 is 17 residues long. Only the CDR3 portion is preserved as DNA: 51 bases, with reading frame beginning at the first base. V is cut back by 3 bases and J by 0 bases, with 9 bases in the junction unmatched.